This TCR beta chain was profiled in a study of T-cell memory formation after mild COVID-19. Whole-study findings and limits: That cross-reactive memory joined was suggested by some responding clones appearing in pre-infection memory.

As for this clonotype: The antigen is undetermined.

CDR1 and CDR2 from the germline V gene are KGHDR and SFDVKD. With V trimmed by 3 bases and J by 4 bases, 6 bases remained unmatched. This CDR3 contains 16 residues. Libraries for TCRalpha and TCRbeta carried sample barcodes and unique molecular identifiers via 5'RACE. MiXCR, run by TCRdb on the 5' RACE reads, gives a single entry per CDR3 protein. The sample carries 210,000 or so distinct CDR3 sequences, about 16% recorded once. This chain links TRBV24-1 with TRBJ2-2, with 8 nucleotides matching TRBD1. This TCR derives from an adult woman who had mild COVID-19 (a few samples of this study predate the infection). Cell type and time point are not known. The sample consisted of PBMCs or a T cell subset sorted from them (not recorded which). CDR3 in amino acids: CATSDETGTGTGELFF. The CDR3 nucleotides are TGTGCCACCAGTGATGAGACCGGGACAGGCACCGGGGAGCTGTTTTTT.